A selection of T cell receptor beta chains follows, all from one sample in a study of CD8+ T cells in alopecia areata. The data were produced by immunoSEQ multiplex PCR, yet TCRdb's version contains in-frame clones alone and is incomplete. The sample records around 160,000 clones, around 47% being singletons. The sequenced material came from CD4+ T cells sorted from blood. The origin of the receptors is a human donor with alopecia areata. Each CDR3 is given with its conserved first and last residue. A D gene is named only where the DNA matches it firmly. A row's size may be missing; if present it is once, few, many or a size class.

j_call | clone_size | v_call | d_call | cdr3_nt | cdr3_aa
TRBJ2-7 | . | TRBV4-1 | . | TGCGCCAGCAGCCAGACGGCCGATATCTACTACGAGCAGTACTTC | CASSQTADIYYEQYF
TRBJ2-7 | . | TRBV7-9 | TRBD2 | TGTGCCAGCAGCCTGACTAGCGACTACGAGCAGTACTTC | CASSLTSDYEQYF
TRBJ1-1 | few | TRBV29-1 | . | TGCAGCCACACCTGGCAGATTAACACTGAAGCTTTCTTT | CSHTWQINTEAFF
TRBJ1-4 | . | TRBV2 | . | TGTGCCAGCAGTGAAGAAAAACTGTTTTTT | CASSEEKLFF
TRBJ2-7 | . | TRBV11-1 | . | TGTGCCAGCAGCCGGACACAGGGTCCAGGCGAGCAGTACTTC | CASSRTQGPGEQYF
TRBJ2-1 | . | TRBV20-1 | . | TGCAGTGCTAGGGGATTAGGGGAGCAGTTCTTC | CSARGLGEQFF
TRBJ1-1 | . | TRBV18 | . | TGTGCCAGCTCACCACCCCAAAACACTGAAGCTTTCTTT | CASSPPQNTEAFF
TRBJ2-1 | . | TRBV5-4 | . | TGTGCCAGCAGCTTCTCAACGAATGAGTACAATGAGCAGTTCTTC | CASSFSTNEYNEQFF
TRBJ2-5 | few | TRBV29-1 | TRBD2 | TGCAGCGTTGGAGGACTAGCGGGAAAAGAGACCCAGTACTTC | CSVGGLAGKETQYF
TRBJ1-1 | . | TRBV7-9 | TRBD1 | TGTGCCAGCAGCTTAGCCAGACAGGGGCTGGGATTT | CASSLARQGLGF
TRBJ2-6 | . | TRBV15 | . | TGTGCCACCAGCAGAGTTTCGGGGGCGTCTGGGGCCAACGTCCTGACTTTC | CATSRVSGASGANVLTF
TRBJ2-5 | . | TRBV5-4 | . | TGTGCCAGCAGCCGCGGTGACCAAGAGACCCAGTACTTC | CASSRGDQETQYF
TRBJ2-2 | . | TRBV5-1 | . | TGCGCCAGCAGCTTGGTCGGGTCGGACACCGGGGAGCTGTTTTTT | CASSLVGSDTGELFF
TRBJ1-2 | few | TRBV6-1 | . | TGTGCCAGCAGTGAAGTGAACATAAGTGGCTACACCTTC | CASSEVNISGYTF
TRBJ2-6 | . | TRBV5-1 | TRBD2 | TGCGCCAGCAGCTTGGTTTTCGCTAGCGGGAGAAGCTCTGGGGCCAACGTCCTGACTTTC | CASSLVFASGRSSGANVLTF
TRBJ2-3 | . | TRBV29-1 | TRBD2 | TGCAGCGTTGTTGGGACTAGCGTGGCAGATACGCAGTATTTT | CSVVGTSVADTQYF
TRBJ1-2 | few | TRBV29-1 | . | TGCAGCGTTGAAGGCCAGGGAAATGGCTACACCTTC | CSVEGQGNGYTF
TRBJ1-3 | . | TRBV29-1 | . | TGCAGCGTGCTTGGGGACTCTGGAAACACCATATATTTT | CSVLGDSGNTIYF
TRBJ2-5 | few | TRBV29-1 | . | TGCAGCGTCCAAAGCAGACAAGAGACCCAGTACTTC | CSVQSRQETQYF
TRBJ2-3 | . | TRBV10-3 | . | TGTGCCATCAGTGAGCCCCACGGCGGTTACACAGATACGCAGTATTTT | CAISEPHGGYTDTQYF
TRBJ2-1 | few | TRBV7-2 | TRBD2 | TGTGCCAGCAGCTTGACAGGGACTAGCGGGAAAGTTGAGCAGTTCTTC | CASSLTGTSGKVEQFF
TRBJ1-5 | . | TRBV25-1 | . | TGTGCCAGCAGTCTGACCTTTAGCAATCAGCCCCAGCATTTT | CASSLTFSNQPQHF
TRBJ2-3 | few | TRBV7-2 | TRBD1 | TGTGCCAGCAGCCGGGACAGGGGGGACTCAGATACGCAGTATTTT | CASSRDRGDSDTQYF
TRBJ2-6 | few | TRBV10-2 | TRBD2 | TGCGCCAGACGGGGGGCTGGGGCCAACGTCCTGACTTTC | CARRGAGANVLTF
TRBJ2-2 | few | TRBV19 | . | TGTGCCAGTACATCCCAATTGGCCGGGGAGCTGTTTTTT | CASTSQLAGELFF
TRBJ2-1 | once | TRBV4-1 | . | TGCGCCAGCAGCCAAGGTGGGACCCCGAACAATGAGCAGTTCTTC | CASSQGGTPNNEQFF
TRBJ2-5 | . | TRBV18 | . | TGTGCCAGCTCACCACGGAATACCCAAGAGACCCAGTACTTC | CASSPRNTQETQYF
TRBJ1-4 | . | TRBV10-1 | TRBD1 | TGCGCCAGCAACAGGACAGGTTGGGAAAAACTGTTTTTT | CASNRTGWEKLFF
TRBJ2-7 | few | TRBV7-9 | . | TGTGCCAGCAGCTTAGGACAGCGAGACGAGCAGTACTTC | CASSLGQRDEQYF
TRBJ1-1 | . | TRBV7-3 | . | TGTGCCAGCAGCCCAGGGTCAAGGAACACTGAAGCTTTCTTT | CASSPGSRNTEAFF
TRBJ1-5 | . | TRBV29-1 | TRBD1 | TGCAGCGTTCAGGGGGAATTCAGTCAGCCCCAGCATTTT | CSVQGEFSQPQHF
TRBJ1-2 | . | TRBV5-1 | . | TGCGCCAGCAGCAACCCGACAGGTCTGAGTGGCTACACCTTC | CASSNPTGLSGYTF
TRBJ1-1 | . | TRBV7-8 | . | TGTGCCAGCAGTTCAACTAGGGTCACTGAAGCTTTCTTT | CASSSTRVTEAFF
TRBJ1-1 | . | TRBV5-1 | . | TGCGCCAGCAGCTGGGACGCCCGGAACACTGAAGCTTTCTTT | CASSWDARNTEAFF
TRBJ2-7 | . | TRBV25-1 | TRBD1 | TGTGCCAGCAGTGAATTCGGGACAGTCTCCTACGAGCAGTACTTC | CASSEFGTVSYEQYF
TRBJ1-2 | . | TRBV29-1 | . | TGCAGCGTTCGCGATAACTATGGCTACACCTTC | CSVRDNYGYTF
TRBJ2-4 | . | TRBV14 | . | TGTGCCAGCAGCCAAGCGGGCTCCCAGTGGGACATTCAGTACTTC | CASSQAGSQWDIQYF
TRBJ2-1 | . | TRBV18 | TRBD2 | TGTGCCAGCTCACCAATGCTAGCGGGAGGGAAGAATGAGCAGTTCTTC | CASSPMLAGGKNEQFF
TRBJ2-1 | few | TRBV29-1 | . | TGCAGCGTTAGGGTATTGGGTGAGCAGTTCTTC | CSVRVLGEQFF
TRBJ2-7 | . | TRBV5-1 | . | TGCGCCAGCAGCCTGCGGGGGCAGGGGTACCACGAGCAGTACTTC | CASSLRGQGYHEQYF
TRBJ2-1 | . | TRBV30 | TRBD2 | TGTGCCTGGAGCGGACTAGCGGATGAGCAGTTCTTC | CAWSGLADEQFF
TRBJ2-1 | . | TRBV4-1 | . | TGCGCCAGCAGCCAAGATAGGGGTTCGCAGTTCTTC | CASSQDRGSQFF
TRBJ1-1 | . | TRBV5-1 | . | TGCGCCAGCAGCTTGATGGGGGCTCCTGAAGCTTTCTTT | CASSLMGAPEAFF
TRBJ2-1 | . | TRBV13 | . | TGTGCCAGCAGCTTAAGGGGTACAGGGTACAATGAGCAGTTCTTC | CASSLRGTGYNEQFF
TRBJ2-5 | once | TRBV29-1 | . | TGCAGCGTTGTTTCCAGGGCCGCCGAGACCCAGTACTTC | CSVVSRAAETQYF
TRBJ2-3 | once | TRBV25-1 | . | TGTGCCAGCAGTGTCGCAGATACGCAGTATTTT | CASSVADTQYF
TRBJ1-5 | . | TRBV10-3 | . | TGTGCCATCAAGGAGGGGGGCGCGGATCAGCCCCAGCATTTT | CAIKEGGADQPQHF